This T cell receptor (beta chain) came from a study of shared clonotypes between healthy human individuals. General study results and limits: Non-shared clonotypes had lower generation probabilities than those shared by all four donors.

Under the authors' procedure: There were no quality scores in the junction-only immunoSEQ sequences, so filtering differed. Profiled with immunoSEQ multiplex PCR; TCRdb holds only in-frame clones, not every one. Clone size and the V and J calls come from that table; the DNA yielded D and trimming. The sample shows some 2,400,000 clones, around 95% of them seen only once. Notes on this clone: Its antigen is as yet unknown.

The source is a man between 18 and 29 years old in good health. The sample consisted of naive CD4+ T cells sorted from blood. The sample's subset: CD45RA+ positively selected.

DNA for the CDR3: TGTGCCAGCAGCCCCCGGGACAATGAGCAGTTCTTC. This gives the protein CASSPRDNEQFF. The J gene is TRBJ2-1, the V gene TRBV7-9; the D is unclear. CDR1 is SEHNR and CDR2 is FQNEAQ in the germline V gene (reference sequence). Trimming stripped 5 bases from V and 5 bases from J, with 7 bases between. CDR3 length: 12 residues. Combining the CDR3 with reference TRBV7-9 and TRBJ2-1 gives the whole variable domain DTGVSQNPRHKITKRGQNVTFRCDPISEHNRLYWYRQTLGQGPEFLTYFQNEAQLEKSRLLSDRFSAERPKGSFSTLEIQRTEQGDSAMYLCASSPRDNEQFFGPGTRLTVL.